The subject of this entry is one T cell receptor (beta chain). Original analysis: Estimates of nucleated cell counts were drawn from the amplification of reference gene primers. Assay: immunoSEQ multiplex PCR; the TCRdb copy retains only in-frame clones and omits some. V and J calls and clone size are copied from that table; D and trimming were computed from the DNA. The sample shows under 350,000 clones, 75% to 90% of them seen only once. Germline lookup yields CDR1 SGHRS and CDR2 YFSETQ. Trimming cost V 0 bases and J 2 bases, with 8 bases left between them. CDR3 length: 14 amino acids. This sample stems from a study of blood T cell repertoires in COVID-19. Study in general: There were acute and convalescent COVID-19 samples, and they came from the United States, Italy and Spain. Nucleic acid was either cDNA or gDNA, and it came from T cells, B-cell-depleted T cells, or PBMCs.

The TCR was taken from a man aged 35-49 years with acute or convalescent COVID-19. The sample was peripheral blood. V and J are TRBV5-1 and TRBJ1-1; D is undetermined. The CDR3 spells CASSLGPVNTEAFF. CDR3 in DNA: TGCGCCAGCAGCTTGGGGCCAGTTAACACTGAAGCTTTCTTT. Supplemented by reference TRBV5-1 and TRBJ1-1, the full variable domain reads KAGVTQTPRYLIKTRGQQVTLSCSPISGHRSVSWYQQTPGQGLQFLFEYFSETQRNKGNFPGRFSGRQFSNSRSEMNVSTLELGDSALYLCASSLGPVNTEAFFGQGTRLTVV.